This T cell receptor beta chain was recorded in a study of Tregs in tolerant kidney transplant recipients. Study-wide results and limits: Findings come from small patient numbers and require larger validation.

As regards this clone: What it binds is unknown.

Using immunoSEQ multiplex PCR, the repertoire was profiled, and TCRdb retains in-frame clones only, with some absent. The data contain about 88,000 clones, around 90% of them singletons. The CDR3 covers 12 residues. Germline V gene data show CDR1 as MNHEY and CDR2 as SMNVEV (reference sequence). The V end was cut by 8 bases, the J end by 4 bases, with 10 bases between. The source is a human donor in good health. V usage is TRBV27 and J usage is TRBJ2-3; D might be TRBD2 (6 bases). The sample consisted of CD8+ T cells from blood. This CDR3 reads CASRAGADTQYF. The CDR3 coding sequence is TGTGCCAGCCGAGCGGGCGCAGATACGCAGTATTTT.